One T cell receptor beta chain is described in this entry. This entry belongs to a study of blood T cell repertoires in COVID-19. Study context: PBMCs, B-cell-depleted T cells, or T cells provided the cDNA or gDNA that made up the material.

Methods used by the authors: Researchers report that nucleated cell counts were estimated from reference gene primer amplification. This table comes from immunoSEQ multiplex PCR, and its TCRdb copy is limited to in-frame clones, with some not included. From that table come the V and J calls and clone size; the DNA was used to work out D and trimming. This table holds over 85,000 clones, almost 90% found once. The specimen was peripheral blood. This clonotype was obtained from a woman aged 70-85 years with acute or convalescent COVID-19.

In DNA, the CDR3 is TGTGCCAGCAGCTTGGTTTGGACTTACAGCTCCTACAATGAGCAGTTCTTC. This codes for CASSLVWTYSSYNEQFF. V is TRBV5-8 and J is TRBJ2-1; D possibly corresponds to TRBD2 (5 bases). CDR3 length equals 17 residues. Germline V lookup: CDR1 SGHTS, CDR2 YDEGEE. V shed 0 bases and J shed 0 bases, with 13 bases lying between them.